This T cell receptor beta chain was documented in a study of shared clonotypes between healthy human individuals. Study outcomes and limitations: Clonotype sharing across a few donors was observed for around 5% of naive CD4 clonotypes. Generation probability values for non-shared clonotypes were lower than those for clonotypes shared by all four donors.

Per the authors' pipeline: Junction-only sequences without quality scores came from ImmunoSEQ, so filtering differed. The table came from immunoSEQ multiplex PCR; TCRdb's copy has only in-frame clones and leaves some out. The DNA gave D and trimming, while V, J and clone size come from that table. The sample consists of about 1.1 million clones, 60% to 80% of them appearing once. Details on this clone: As yet, its antigen is unknown. A much bigger clone sits one base away, suggesting this may be a read error.

The sequenced material came from memory CD4+ T cells from PBMCs. Subset here: CD45RA-negative fraction. This receptor was identified in a young man in good health. Some clones in this sample may be carry-over from other donors' samples.

The CDR3 DNA reads TGTGCCAGCAGTGACGGCTACGAGGTGGATGAGCAGTTCTTC. It yields the protein CASSDGYEVDEQFF. V gene TRBV6-4 combines with J gene TRBJ2-1; the D is unclear. The CDR3 is 14 residues long. V was pared by 2 bases and J by 8 bases, with 13 bases between. The V gene's germline CDR1 is MRHNA and CDR2 SNTAGT.